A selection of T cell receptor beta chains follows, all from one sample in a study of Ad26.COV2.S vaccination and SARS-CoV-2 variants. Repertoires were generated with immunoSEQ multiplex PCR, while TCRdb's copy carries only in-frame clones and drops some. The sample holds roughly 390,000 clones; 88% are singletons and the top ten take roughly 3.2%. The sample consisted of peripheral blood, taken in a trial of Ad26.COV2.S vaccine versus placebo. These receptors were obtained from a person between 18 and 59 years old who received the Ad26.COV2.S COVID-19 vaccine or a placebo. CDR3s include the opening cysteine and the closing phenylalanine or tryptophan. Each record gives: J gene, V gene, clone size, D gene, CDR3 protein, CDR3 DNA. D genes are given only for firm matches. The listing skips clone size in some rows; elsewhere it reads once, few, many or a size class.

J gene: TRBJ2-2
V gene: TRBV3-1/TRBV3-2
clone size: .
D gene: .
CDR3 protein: CASSRRGQSGELFF
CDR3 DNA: TGTGCCAGCAGTAGGCGGGGACAGTCCGGGGAGCTGTTTTTT

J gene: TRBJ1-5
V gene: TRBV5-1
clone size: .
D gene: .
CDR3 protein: CASSLEGISNQPQHF
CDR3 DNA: TGCGCCAGCAGCTTGGAAGGGATTAGCAATCAGCCCCAGCATTTT

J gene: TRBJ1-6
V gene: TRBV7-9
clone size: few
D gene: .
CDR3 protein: CASSLLHRAVWSPLHF
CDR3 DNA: TGTGCCAGCAGCTTATTGCACAGGGCGGTTTGGTCACCCCTCCACTTT

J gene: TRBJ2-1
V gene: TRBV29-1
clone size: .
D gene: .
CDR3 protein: CSVEDPGVLGNEQFF
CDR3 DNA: TGCAGCGTTGAAGATCCGGGGGTTCTTGGGAATGAGCAGTTCTTC

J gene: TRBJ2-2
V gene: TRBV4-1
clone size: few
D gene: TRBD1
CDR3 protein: CASSRRDRVTGELFF
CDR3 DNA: TGCGCCAGCAGCCGGCGGGACAGGGTCACCGGGGAGCTGTTTTTT

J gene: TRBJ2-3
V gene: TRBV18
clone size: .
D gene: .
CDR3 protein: CASSPLGPGGTDTQYF
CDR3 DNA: TGTGCCAGCTCACCACTAGGTCCAGGCGGCACAGATACGCAGTATTTT

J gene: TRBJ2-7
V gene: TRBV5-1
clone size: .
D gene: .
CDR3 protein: CASSFSPTRVGSYEQYF
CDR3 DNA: TGCGCCAGCAGCTTCTCACCTACCCGAGTGGGGAGCTACGAGCAGTACTTC

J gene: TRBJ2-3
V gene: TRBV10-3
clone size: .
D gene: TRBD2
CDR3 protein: CAISERTSGVTDTQYF
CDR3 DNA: TGTGCCATCAGTGAAAGGACTAGCGGGGTGACAGATACGCAGTATTTT

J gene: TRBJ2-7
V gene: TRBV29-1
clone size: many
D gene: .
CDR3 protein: CSVVSGGSYEQYF
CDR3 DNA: TGCAGCGTTGTGTCCGGGGGCTCCTACGAGCAGTACTTC

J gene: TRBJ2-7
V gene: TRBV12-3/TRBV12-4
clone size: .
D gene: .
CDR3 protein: CASTLKGYEQYF
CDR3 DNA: TGTGCCAGCACCCTCAAGGGGTACGAGCAGTACTTC

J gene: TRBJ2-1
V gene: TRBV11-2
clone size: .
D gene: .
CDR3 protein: CASKAYWGEQFF
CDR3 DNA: TGTGCCAGCAAAGCTTATTGGGGTGAGCAGTTCTTC

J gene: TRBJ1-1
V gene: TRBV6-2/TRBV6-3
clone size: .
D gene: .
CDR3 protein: CASSSNRQVSNTEAFF
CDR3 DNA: TGTGCCAGCAGTTCGAATAGACAGGTCTCGAACACTGAAGCTTTCTTT

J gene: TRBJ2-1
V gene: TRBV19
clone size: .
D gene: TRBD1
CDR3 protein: CASSGTGLYNEQFF
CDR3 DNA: TGTGCCAGTAGTGGGACAGGACTTTACAATGAGCAGTTCTTC

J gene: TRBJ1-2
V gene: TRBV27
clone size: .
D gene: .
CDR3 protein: CASSPGLGVYGYTF
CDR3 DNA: TGTGCCAGCAGTCCCGGTCTAGGGGTCTATGGCTACACCTTC

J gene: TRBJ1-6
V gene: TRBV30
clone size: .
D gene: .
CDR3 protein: CAWSLWSGNEGNSPLHF
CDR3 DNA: TGTGCCTGGAGTCTCTGGTCAGGGAATGAAGGTAATTCACCCCTCCACTTT

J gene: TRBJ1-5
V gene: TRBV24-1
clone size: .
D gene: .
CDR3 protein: CATSDFGSNQPQHF
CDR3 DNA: TGTGCCACCAGTGATTTCGGGAGCAATCAGCCCCAGCATTTT

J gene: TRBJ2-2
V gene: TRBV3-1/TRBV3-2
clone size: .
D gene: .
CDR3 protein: CASSSAGELFF
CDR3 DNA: TGTGCCAGCAGTTCTGCCGGGGAGCTGTTTTTT

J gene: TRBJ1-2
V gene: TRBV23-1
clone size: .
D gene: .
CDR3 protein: CASTPKSRAHGYTF
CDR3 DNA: TGCGCCAGCACCCCAAAAAGCCGAGCCCATGGCTACACCTTC

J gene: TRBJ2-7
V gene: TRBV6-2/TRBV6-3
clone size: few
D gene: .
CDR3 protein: CASSYETGWEAYEQYF
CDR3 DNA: TGTGCCAGCAGTTACGAGACAGGTTGGGAGGCGTACGAGCAGTACTTC

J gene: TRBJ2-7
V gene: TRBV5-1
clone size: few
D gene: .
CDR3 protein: CASSLNRDNSYEQYF
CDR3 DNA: TGCGCCAGCAGCTTAAACCGGGACAACTCCTACGAGCAGTACTTC

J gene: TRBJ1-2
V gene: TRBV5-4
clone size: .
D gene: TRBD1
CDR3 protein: CASSDDRVVRYTF
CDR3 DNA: TGTGCCAGCTCGGACGACAGGGTAGTGCGCTACACCTTC

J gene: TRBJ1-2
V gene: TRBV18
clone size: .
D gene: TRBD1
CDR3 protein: CASSRQGTYYGYTF
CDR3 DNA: TGTGCCAGCTCTCGACAGGGGACCTACTATGGCTACACCTTC

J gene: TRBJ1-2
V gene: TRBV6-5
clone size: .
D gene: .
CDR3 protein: CASSSVGTSRYYGYTF
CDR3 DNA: TGTGCCAGCAGTTCCGTCGGGACATCACGCTACTATGGCTACACCTTC

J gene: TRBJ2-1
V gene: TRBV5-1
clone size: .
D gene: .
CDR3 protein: CASSEGTRYNEQFF
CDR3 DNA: TGCGCCAGCAGCGAGGGAACGCGCTACAATGAGCAGTTCTTC

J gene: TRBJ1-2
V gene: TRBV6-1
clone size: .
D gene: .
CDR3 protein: CASSSVRPRTYGYTF
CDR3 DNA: TGTGCCAGCAGTTCCGTCCGACCCCGGACGTATGGCTACACCTTC

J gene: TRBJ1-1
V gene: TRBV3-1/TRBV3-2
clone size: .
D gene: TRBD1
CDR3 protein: CASHQQGGGGNTEAFF
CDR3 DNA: TGTGCCAGCCACCAACAGGGGGGAGGTGGTAACACTGAAGCTTTCTTT

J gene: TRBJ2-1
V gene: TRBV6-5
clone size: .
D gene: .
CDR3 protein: CASSITGAYNEQFF
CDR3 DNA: TGTGCCAGCAGTATTACAGGCGCCTACAATGAGCAGTTCTTC

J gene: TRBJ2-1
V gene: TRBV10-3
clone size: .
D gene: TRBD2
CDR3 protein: CAISESGGRNEQFF
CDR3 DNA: TGTGCCATCAGTGAATCGGGGGGGCGCAATGAGCAGTTCTTC

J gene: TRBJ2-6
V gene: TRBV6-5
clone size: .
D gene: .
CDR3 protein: CASSYTGSGANVLTF
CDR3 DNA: TGTGCCAGCAGTTACACAGGGTCTGGGGCCAACGTCCTGACTTTC

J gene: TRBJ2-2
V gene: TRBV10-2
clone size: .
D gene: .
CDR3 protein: CASRNTGLDTGELFF
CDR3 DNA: TGCGCCAGCAGAAACACAGGGTTGGACACCGGGGAGCTGTTTTTT

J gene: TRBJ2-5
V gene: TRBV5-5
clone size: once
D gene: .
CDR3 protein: CASSSGAASQETQYF
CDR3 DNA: TGTGCCAGCAGCTCGGGGGCCGCATCCCAAGAGACCCAGTACTTC

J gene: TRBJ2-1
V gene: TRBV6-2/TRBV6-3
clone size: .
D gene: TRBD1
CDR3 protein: CASSTGQVAYVEQFF
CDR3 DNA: TGTGCCAGCAGCACCGGACAGGTTGCTTATGTTGAGCAGTTCTTC

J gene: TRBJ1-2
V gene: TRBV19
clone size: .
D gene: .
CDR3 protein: CASSAPGGGAANYGYTF
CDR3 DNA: TGTGCCAGTAGTGCCCCAGGAGGAGGGGCGGCTAACTATGGCTACACCTTC

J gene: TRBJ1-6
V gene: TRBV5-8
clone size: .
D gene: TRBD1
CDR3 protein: CASSLGQGGSPLHF
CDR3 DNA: TGTGCCAGCAGCCTGGGACAGGGCGGGTCACCCCTCCACTTT

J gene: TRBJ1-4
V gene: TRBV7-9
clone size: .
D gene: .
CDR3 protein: CASSFTGVNEKLFF
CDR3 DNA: TGTGCCAGCAGCTTCACGGGCGTTAATGAAAAACTGTTTTTT

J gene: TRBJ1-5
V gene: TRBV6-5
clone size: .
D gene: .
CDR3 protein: CASRALTSRWPQHF
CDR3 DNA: TGTGCCAGCAGGGCCTTGACATCTCGATGGCCCCAGCATTTT

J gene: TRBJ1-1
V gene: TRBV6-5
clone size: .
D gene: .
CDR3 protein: CASSYGGTEAFF
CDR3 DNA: TGTGCCAGCAGTTACGGCGGCACTGAAGCTTTCTTT

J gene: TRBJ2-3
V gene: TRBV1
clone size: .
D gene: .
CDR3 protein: CTSQPGCTDTQYF
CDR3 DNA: TGCACCAGCCAACCGGGGTGCACAGATACGCAGTATTTT

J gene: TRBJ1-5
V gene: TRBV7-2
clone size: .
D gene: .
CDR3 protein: CASSFRRIGVGVNQPQHF
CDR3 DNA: TGTGCCAGCAGCTTCCGGCGGATAGGTGTAGGGGTAAATCAGCCCCAGCATTTT

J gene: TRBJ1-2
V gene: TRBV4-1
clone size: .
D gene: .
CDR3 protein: CASSQAYLYGYTF
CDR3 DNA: TGCGCCAGCAGCCAGGCTTACCTCTATGGCTACACCTTC

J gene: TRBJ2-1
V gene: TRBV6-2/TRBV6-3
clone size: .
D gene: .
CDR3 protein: CASSYSSYNEQFF
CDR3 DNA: TGTGCCAGCAGTTACTCGTCTTACAATGAGCAGTTCTTC

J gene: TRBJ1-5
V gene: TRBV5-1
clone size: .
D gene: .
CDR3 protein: CASSPGGGGQPQHF
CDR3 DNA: TGCGCCAGCAGCCCCGGCGGGGGAGGGCAGCCCCAGCATTTT

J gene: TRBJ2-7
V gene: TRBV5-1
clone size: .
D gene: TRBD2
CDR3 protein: CASSSTSGGAIGHEQYF
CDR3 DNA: TGCGCCAGCAGCTCGACTAGCGGGGGGGCCATAGGACACGAGCAGTACTTC